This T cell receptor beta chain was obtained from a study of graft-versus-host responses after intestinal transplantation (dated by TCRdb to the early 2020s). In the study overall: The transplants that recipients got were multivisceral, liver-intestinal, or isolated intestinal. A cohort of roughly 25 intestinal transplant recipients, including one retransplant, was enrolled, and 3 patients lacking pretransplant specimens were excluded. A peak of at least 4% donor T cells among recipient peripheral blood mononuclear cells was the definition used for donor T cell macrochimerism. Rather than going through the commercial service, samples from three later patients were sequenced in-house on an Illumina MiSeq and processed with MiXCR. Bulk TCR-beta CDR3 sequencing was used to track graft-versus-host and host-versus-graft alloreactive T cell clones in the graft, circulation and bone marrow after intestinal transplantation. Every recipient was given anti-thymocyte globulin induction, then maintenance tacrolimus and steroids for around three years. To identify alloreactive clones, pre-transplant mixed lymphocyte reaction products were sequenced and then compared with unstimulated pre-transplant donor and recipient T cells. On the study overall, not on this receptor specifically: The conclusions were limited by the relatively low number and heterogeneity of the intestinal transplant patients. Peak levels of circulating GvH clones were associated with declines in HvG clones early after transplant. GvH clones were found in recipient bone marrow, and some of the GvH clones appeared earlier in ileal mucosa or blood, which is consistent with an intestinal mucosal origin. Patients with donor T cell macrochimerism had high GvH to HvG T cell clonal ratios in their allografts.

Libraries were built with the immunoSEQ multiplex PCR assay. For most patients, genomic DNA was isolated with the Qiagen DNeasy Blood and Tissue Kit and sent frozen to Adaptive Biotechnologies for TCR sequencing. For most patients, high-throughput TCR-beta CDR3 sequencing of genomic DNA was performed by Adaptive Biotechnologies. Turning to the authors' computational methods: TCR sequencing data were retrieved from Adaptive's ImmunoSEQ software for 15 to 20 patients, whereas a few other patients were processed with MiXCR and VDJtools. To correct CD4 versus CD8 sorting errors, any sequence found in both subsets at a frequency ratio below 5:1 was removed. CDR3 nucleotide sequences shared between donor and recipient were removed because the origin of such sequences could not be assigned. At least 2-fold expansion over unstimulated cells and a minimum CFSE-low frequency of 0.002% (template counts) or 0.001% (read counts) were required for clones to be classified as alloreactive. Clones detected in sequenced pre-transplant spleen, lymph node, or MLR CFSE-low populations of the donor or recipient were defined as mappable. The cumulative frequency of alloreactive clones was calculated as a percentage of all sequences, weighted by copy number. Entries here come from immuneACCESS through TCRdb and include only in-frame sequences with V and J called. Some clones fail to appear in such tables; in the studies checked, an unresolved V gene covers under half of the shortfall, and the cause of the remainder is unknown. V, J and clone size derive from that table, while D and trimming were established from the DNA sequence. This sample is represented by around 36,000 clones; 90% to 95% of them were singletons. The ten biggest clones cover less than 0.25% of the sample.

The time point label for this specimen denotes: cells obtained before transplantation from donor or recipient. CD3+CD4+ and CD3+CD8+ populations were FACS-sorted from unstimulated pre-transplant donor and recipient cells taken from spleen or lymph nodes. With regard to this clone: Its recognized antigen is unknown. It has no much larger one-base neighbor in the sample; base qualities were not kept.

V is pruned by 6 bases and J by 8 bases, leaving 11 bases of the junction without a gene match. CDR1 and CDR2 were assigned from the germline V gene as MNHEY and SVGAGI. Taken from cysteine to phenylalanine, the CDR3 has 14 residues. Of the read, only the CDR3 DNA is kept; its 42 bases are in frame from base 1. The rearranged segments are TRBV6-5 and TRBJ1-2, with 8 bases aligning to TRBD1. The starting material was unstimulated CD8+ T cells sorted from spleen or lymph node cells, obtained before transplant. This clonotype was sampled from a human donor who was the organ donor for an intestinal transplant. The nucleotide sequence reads TGTGCCAGCAGCCCGACAGGGGTGGGGGGAGGCTACACCTTC. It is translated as CASSPTGVGGGYTF.